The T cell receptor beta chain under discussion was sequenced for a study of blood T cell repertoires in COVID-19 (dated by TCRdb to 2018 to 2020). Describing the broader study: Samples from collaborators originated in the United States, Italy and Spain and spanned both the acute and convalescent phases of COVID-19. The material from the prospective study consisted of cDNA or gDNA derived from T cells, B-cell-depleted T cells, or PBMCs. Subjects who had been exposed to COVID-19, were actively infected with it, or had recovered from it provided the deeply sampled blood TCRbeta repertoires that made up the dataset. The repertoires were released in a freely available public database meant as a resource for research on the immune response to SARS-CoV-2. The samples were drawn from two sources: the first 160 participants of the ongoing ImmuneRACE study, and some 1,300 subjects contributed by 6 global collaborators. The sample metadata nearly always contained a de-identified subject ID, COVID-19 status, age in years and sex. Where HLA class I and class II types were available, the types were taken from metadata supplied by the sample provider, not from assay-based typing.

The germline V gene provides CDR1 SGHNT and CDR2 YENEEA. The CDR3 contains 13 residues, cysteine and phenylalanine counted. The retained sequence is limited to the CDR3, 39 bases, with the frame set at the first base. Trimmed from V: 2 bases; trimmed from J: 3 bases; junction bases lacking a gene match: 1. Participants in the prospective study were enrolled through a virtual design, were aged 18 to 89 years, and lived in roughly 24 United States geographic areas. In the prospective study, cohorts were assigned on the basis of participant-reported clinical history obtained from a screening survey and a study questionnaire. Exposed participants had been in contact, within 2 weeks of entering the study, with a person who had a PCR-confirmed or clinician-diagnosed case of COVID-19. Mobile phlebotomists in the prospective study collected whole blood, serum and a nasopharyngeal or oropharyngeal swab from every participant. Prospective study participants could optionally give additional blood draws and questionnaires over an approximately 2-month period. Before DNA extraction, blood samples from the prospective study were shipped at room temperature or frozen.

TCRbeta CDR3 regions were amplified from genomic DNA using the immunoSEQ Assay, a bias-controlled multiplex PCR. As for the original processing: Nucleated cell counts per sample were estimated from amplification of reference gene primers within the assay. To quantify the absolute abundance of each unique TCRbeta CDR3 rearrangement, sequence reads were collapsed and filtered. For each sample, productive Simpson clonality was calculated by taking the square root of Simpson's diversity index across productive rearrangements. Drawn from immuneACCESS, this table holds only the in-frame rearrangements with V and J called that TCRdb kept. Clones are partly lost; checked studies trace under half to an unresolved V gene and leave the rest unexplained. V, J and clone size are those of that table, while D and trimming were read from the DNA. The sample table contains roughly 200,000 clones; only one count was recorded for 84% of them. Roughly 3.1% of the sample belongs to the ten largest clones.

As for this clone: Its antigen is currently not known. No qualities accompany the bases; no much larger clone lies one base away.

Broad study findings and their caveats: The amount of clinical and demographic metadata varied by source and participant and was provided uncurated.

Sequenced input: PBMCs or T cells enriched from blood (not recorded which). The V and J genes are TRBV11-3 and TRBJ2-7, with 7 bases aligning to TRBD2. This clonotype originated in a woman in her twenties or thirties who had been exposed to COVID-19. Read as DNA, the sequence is TGTGCCAGCAGCTTATCGGGGGGCTACGAGCAGTACTTC. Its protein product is CASSLSGGYEQYF. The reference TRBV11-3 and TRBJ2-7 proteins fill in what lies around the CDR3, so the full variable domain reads EAGVVQSPRYKIIEKKQPVAFWCNPISGHNTLYWYLQNLGQGPELLIRYENEEAVDDSQLPKDRFSAERLKGVDSTLKIQPAELGDSAVYLCASSLSGGYEQYFGPGTRLTVT.